This T cell receptor beta chain came from a study of regulatory T cells in long-lasting Graves disease. The wider study: Persistence in Graves' disease required over 5 years of antithyroid drugs plus positive TSH receptor antibodies.

iRepertoire HTBI primers and Arm-PCR of CDR3 regions built TCR beta libraries. TCRdb fed the multiplex PCR reads into MiXCR, producing one record per CDR3 protein. There are approximately 400,000 distinct CDR3 sequences in the sample; roughly 20% occur only once, and approximately 28% lies in the top ten. Trimming left V 1 base short and J 5 bases short, with 14 bases between. Germline values: CDR1 LNHDA, CDR2 SQIVND (reference sequence). This CDR3 spans 15 amino acids. The time point: persistent/refractory GD, antithyroid drugs over 5 years with positive TRAb. Extracted PBMC RNA gave rise to the TCR library. Recruitment took place at an endocrinology department in Xi'an, China.

This TCR derives from a woman aged 40-49 years with Graves disease. Sequenced material: peripheral blood mononuclear cells (PBMCs), taken when the disease was refractory, from a patient treated with antithyroid drugs. The rearrangement links TRBV19 to TRBJ1-1; no reliable D call. The chain's CDR3 is CASSIVELGDTEAFF. The CDR3 region has the DNA TGTGCCAGTAGTATAGTCGAATTGGGTGATACTGAAGCTTTCTTT.